This T cell receptor (beta chain) was found in a study of blood T cell repertoires in COVID-19. The germline V gene has CDR1 SGHRS and CDR2 YFSETQ. The CDR3 loop spans 13 amino acids. Deletions cut 1 base from V and 6 bases from J, with 9 bases between. Produced via immunoSEQ multiplex PCR; TCRdb's table is partial and in-frame only. This sample has around 130,000 clones, with about 80% found just once. The chain combines TRBV5-1 with TRBJ2-3; TRBD1 is a possible D gene (6 bases). The TCR comes from a man aged 55 to 69 with active or convalescent COVID-19. Sequenced input: peripheral blood. CDR3 bases: TGCGCCAGCAGCTTGCCAGGGGAGGATACGCAGTATTTT. It encodes CASSLPGEDTQYF. Supplemented by reference TRBV5-1 and TRBJ2-3, the full variable domain reads KAGVTQTPRYLIKTRGQQVTLSCSPISGHRSVSWYQQTPGQGLQFLFEYFSETQRNKGNFPGRFSGRQFSNSRSEMNVSTLELGDSALYLCASSLPGEDTQYFGPGTRLTVL.